A single sample is the source of the 30 T cell receptor beta chains below, sequenced in a study of cytomegalovirus exposure and HLA in healthy donors. 60 Vbeta and 13 Jbeta primers were used in PCR. Sequencing used immunoSEQ multiplex PCR; TCRdb keeps in-frame clones, though not all of them. Among over 100,000 clones, roughly 80% were seen once, and the ten largest hold less than 2.5%. Sequenced: PBMCs. The source of these receptors is a man younger than 45 in good health and CMV-seronegative.

V and J are TRBV7-6 and TRBJ2-1; TRBD1 matches at 8 bases. The CDR3 spans 16 residues. Germline V gene data show CDR1 as SGHVS and CDR2 as FNYEAQ. Germline trimming cut 4 bases from V and 4 bases from J; bases unmatched to any gene: 9. The CDR3 sequence: CASSSRGQGSYNEQFF. For the CDR3, the DNA is TGTGCCAGCAGCTCAAGAGGACAGGGTTCTTACAATGAGCAGTTCTTC.

V gene TRBV28 combines with J gene TRBJ1-4, with 8 bases aligning to TRBD1. The CDR3 sequence is 15 residues long. Unmatched junction bases numbered 8, after V lost 5 bases and J lost 6 bases. CDR1 is MDHEN and CDR2 is SYDVKM in the germline V gene. The CDR3 DNA is TGTGCCAGCAGTCCGCGGACAGGGAAGGATGAAAAACTGTTTTTT. Protein sequence: CASSPRTGKDEKLFF.

The chain couples TRBV7-2 to TRBJ2-3, with D perhaps matching TRBD2 (6 bases). Germline loops: CDR1 SGHTA, CDR2 FQGNSA. The V and J ends lost 5 bases and 1 base respectively, with 16 bases between them. CDR3 size: 16 residues. The CDR3 region is CASSLGLGGGTDTQYF. The CDR3 DNA sequence: TGTGCCAGCAGCCTAGGGTTAGGCGGGGGCACAGATACGCAGTATTTT.

This chain uses TRBV11-3 with TRBJ2-1, with 7 bases that match TRBD1. The germline V gene has CDR1 SGHNT and CDR2 YENEEA. This CDR3 spans 13 amino acids. The V and J ends lost 6 bases and 4 bases, in that order; junction bases with no gene match: 3. In DNA, the CDR3 is TGTGCCAGCAGTCTGGGACAGTACAATGAGCAGTTCTTC. As protein: CASSLGQYNEQFF.

The gene calls are TRBV10-3 and TRBJ1-1; 7 positions match TRBD1. This CDR3 has 15 amino acids. V was clipped by 0 bases and J by 1 base; unmatched bases: 2. Germline V lookup: CDR1 ENHRY, CDR2 SYGVKD. In DNA, the CDR3 is TGTGCCATCAGTGAGTCTTCAGGGGGGAACACTGAAGCTTTCTTT. This codes for CAISESSGGNTEAFF.

The chain is built from TRBV28 and TRBJ1-5; tentative D call: TRBD1 (5 bases). The CDR3 covers 15 residues. Germline values: CDR1 MDHEN, CDR2 SYDVKM. The germline V and J ends were trimmed by 3 bases and 1 base, with 10 bases remaining between them. The CDR3 loop reads CASSFGGMSNQPQHF. CDR3 nucleotide sequence: TGTGCCAGCAGTTTCGGGGGTATGAGCAATCAGCCCCAGCATTTT.

This chain uses TRBV6-5 with TRBJ1-1; D is uncertain. Trimming cost V 5 bases and J 6 bases, with 19 bases left between them. The CDR3 contains 15 residues. Germline assignment: CDR1 MNHEY and CDR2 SVGAGI. CDR3 amino acids: CASSAIYRGSAEAFF. CDR3 in DNA: TGTGCCAGCAGTGCAATCTACCGAGGAAGCGCTGAAGCTTTCTTT.

J is TRBJ2-5 and V is TRBV30; a weak D match, TRBD1 (5 bases). Near its end, the DNA agrees better with TRBJ2-7, so the J call may be wrong. This CDR3 is built from 14 residues. Germline V CDR1 and CDR2: GTSNPN, SVGIG (reference sequence). CDR3 residues: CACNGASPTYEQYF. The CDR3 DNA reads TGTGCCTGTAATGGGGCCTCACCCACCTACGAGCAGTACTTC.

With respect to this clone: Other DNA sequences in this specimen translate into the identical CDR3. This sequence joins TRBV4-2 and TRBJ2-3, with D unclear. The length of the CDR3 is 15 residues. Germline CDR1 reads LGHNA; CDR2 reads YNFKEQ. With 0 bases removed from V and 0 bases from J, the gap between germline ends came to 7 bases. CDR3 sequence (DNA): TGTGCCAGCAGCCAAGATCCGGTGAGCACAGATACGCAGTATTTT. It encodes CASSQDPVSTDTQYF.

The genes are TRBV28 and TRBJ1-2; D remains ambiguous. The V end lost 3 bases, the J end lost 4 bases, and 18 bases lay between the germline ends. The CDR3 extends over 16 amino acids. Germline V gives CDR1 MDHEN, CDR2 SYDVKM. CDR3 sequence: CASSFSSAQKIYGYTF. For the CDR3, the DNA is TGTGCCAGCAGTTTTTCCTCGGCACAGAAAATCTATGGCTACACCTTC.

This clone was counted a single time. The genes are TRBV28 and TRBJ2-3; D perhaps matches TRBD1 (6 bases). This CDR3 has 15 amino acids. The ends were cut back, 6 bases at V and 1 base at J, with 14 bases in the middle. The germline V gene encodes CDR1 MDHEN and CDR2 SYDVKM. For the CDR3, the DNA is TGTGCCAGCAGATATAGAGGGGGAGGCACAGATACGCAGTATTTT. Translated, it gives CASRYRGGGTDTQYF.

This chain uses TRBV5-8 with TRBJ1-5; D is ambiguous. Trimming removed 4 bases at V and 3 bases at J, with 11 bases between. This CDR3 is built from 14 residues. Germline V gene lookup returns CDR1 SGHTS and CDR2 YDEGEE. CDR3 region: CASSPGFPNQPQHF. CDR3 nucleotides: TGTGCCAGCAGCCCCGGGTTCCCCAATCAGCCCCAGCATTTT.

On this clone: Relative to the germline gene, one junction end is altered; a read error may explain this. At the DNA level, this CDR3 is encoded by other sequences in the same sample as well. The rearrangement joins TRBV9 to TRBJ2-5, with a tentative D call TRBD2 (5 bases). Germline-derived CDR1 and CDR2 are SGDLS and YYNGEE. The CDR3 sequence is 14 residues long. The CDR3 nucleotides read TGTGCCAGTAGCGTAGCTTCTCACCAAGAGACCCAGTACTTC. Its translation: CASSVASHQETQYF.

This rearrangement joins TRBV6-1 to TRBJ2-7; 11 bases are shared with TRBD2. The germline gives CDR1 MNHNS, CDR2 SASEGT. The V gene end was trimmed by 3 bases and the J gene end by 2 bases; junction bases not matched to a gene: 9. The CDR3 has 17 amino acids. This CDR3 is CASSDLLLAGEAYEQYF. The CDR3 region has the DNA TGTGCCAGCAGTGACCTCTTACTAGCGGGGGAGGCCTACGAGCAGTACTTC.

The V call is TRBV7-2, the J call TRBJ2-7, with TRBD1 matching over 10 bases. V shed 4 bases, J shed 6 bases, and the junction held 3 bases outside the gene matches. Germline CDR1 SGHTA, CDR2 FQGNSA. The CDR3 runs 13 residues. As DNA, the CDR3 is TGTGCCAGCAGCTCGACAGGGGGCGGCGAGCAGTACTTC. Protein sequence: CASSSTGGGEQYF.

The rearrangement uses TRBV18 and TRBJ1-1, with TRBD1 matching 9 bases. After removal of 5 bases from V and 6 bases from J, the junction contained 13 bases not matched to a gene. The CDR3 totals 16 residues. Germline V gene lookup returns CDR1 KGHSH and CDR2 LQKENI. CDR3: CASSIPTGTGLSEAFF. Written as DNA, the CDR3 is TGTGCCAGCTCAATACCTACTGGGACAGGGCTTTCTGAAGCTTTCTTT.

The chain has TRBV6-1 and TRBJ2-5; D unclear. The germline gives CDR1 MNHNS, CDR2 SASEGT. V was shortened by 6 bases and J by 4 bases, with 9 bases between the two germline ends. The CDR3 is 12 amino acids. CDR3 bases: TGTGCCAGCAGAACAGCCCCAGAGACCCAGTACTTC. Translation: CASRTAPETQYF.

The CDR3 region has the DNA TGTGCCAGTAGTATAACGGGACAGACGAACACTGAAGCTTTCTTT. Translating it yields CASSITGQTNTEAFF. V and J are TRBV19 and TRBJ1-1; 7 nucleotides align to TRBD1. V was pared by 2 bases and J by 1 base, with 4 bases of the junction left unmatched. Germline V gene lookup returns CDR1 LNHDA and CDR2 SQIVND (reference sequence). The CDR3 runs to 15 residues.

The chain employs TRBV11-2 and TRBJ1-3; 8 bases fit TRBD1. The CDR3 extends over 14 amino acids. V trimming: 5 bases; J trimming: 10 bases; junction bases outside the gene matches: 10. Germline V lookup: CDR1 SGHAT, CDR2 FQNNGV. The CDR3 spells CASSANLDRETIYF. The CDR3, as DNA: TGTGCCAGCAGCGCAAACCTGGACAGGGAAACCATATATTTT.

The chain joins TRBV5-1 to TRBJ1-1; 7 bases are shared with TRBD1. Germline CDR1 is SGHRS and CDR2 is YFSETQ. Germline trimming cut 5 bases from V and 5 bases from J; bases unmatched to any gene: 9. The CDR3 has 14 residues. The CDR3 DNA sequence: TGCGCCAGCAGTTTTACAGGGGTGGGAACTGAAGCTTTCTTT. Protein sequence: CASSFTGVGTEAFF. The full variable domain, in which reference TRBV5-1 and TRBJ1-1 provide the parts outside the CDR3, is KAGVTQTPRYLIKTRGQQVTLSCSPISGHRSVSWYQQTPGQGLQFLFEYFSETQRNKGNFPGRFSGRQFSNSRSEMNVSTLELGDSALYLCASSFTGVGTEAFFGQGTRLTVV.

The gene calls are TRBV6-4 and TRBJ1-3; 10 bases are a match to TRBD1. Trimming at V came to 6 bases and at J to 2 bases, leaving 4 bases not matched to a gene. The CDR3 is made up of 15 amino acids. Germline V gene lookup returns CDR1 MRHNA and CDR2 SNTAGT. The DNA for the CDR3 is TGTGCCAGCAGGGTTGGGACAGGGGCTGGAAACACCATATATTTT. Residues: CASRVGTGAGNTIYF.

The chain couples TRBV7-8 to TRBJ2-6; no definite D call. V lost 1 base, J lost 11 bases, and 12 bases lay in between. Germline CDR1 and CDR2: SGHVS and FQNEAQ. The CDR3 is 14 amino acids. CDR3 amino acids: CASSLVLNSYVLTF. CDR3 bases: TGTGCCAGCAGCTTAGTTTTAAACTCTTACGTCCTGACTTTC.

The chain uses TRBV2 and TRBJ2-1, with 9 bases fitting TRBD2. There are 15 residues in the CDR3. Trimming took 3 bases from V and 9 from J; bases not matched to a gene: 9. CDR1 is SNHLY, CDR2 FYNNEI, per germline. The CDR3 sequence is CASSDSGGLHGEQFF. CDR3 nucleotide sequence: TGTGCCAGCAGTGATAGCGGGGGTCTTCATGGTGAGCAGTTCTTC.

This clone was counted a few times. This chain connects TRBV11-2 to TRBJ1-2; the match to TRBD1 covers 7 bases. V gave up 5 bases and J gave up 4 bases; unmatched junction bases: 13. This CDR3 spans 16 amino acids. Germline values: CDR1 SGHAT, CDR2 FQNNGV. In DNA, the CDR3 is TGTGCCAGCAGCCCTGATGGACAGGCCCCCATCTATGGCTACACCTTC. Its translation is CASSPDGQAPIYGYTF.

The chain carries TRBV7-2 and TRBJ2-1; 10 bases align to TRBD2. From germline, CDR1 is SGHTA and CDR2 FQGNSA. With 5 bases clipped from V and 7 bases from J, the junction kept 5 bases outside the gene matches. The CDR3 totals 14 residues. The CDR3 nucleotides read TGTGCCAGCAGCCTTACTAGCGGGGTGAATGAGCAGTTCTTC. Protein product: CASSLTSGVNEQFF.

CDR3 residues: CASSLRRDSGNTIYF. CDR3 in DNA: TGTGCCAGCAGCTTGCGGCGAGACTCTGGAAACACCATATATTTT. The chain joins TRBV7-2 to TRBJ1-3; D is unresolved. The CDR3 totals 15 residues. Germline V gene lookup returns CDR1 SGHTA and CDR2 FQGNSA. V was cut by 3 bases and J by 0 bases, with 9 bases left in between.

The chain joins TRBV19 to TRBJ1-2; 7 bases agree with TRBD1. V was pared by 7 bases and J by 6 bases, with 5 bases of the junction left unmatched. This CDR3 region has 12 residues. The germline gives CDR1 LNHDA, CDR2 SQIVND (reference sequence). Here the CDR3 DNA reads TGTGCCAGTAACCCAGGGGGTGATGGCTACACCTTC. Residues: CASNPGGDGYTF.

The CDR3 region is CASSFSRGGPQETQYF. The CDR3 nucleotides are TGTGCCAGCAGTTTTTCCCGCGGGGGGCCCCAAGAGACCCAGTACTTC. The chain carries TRBV27 and TRBJ2-5, with 8 bases aligning to TRBD2. The germline gives CDR1 MNHEY, CDR2 SMNVEV (reference sequence). The CDR3 has 16 residues. Trimming removed 3 bases from V and 1 base from J; junction bases left unmatched: 7.

V and J are TRBV6-6 and TRBJ1-6; D not certain. Trimming stripped 2 bases from V and 0 bases from J, with 8 bases between. Germline loops: CDR1 MNHNY, CDR2 SVGAGI (reference sequence). This CDR3 comprises 16 residues. The CDR3 is CASSYDTSSYNSPLHF. CDR3 DNA sequence: TGTGCCAGCAGTTACGACACGAGCTCCTATAATTCACCCCTCCACTTT.

This chain connects TRBV7-9 to TRBJ1-4; D might be TRBD1 (5 bases). V was cut by 1 base and J by 8 bases, with 23 bases left in between. The V gene's germline CDR1 is SEHNR and CDR2 FQNEAQ (reference sequence). The CDR3 contains 18 residues. The CDR3 protein is CASSLGYRIRRSIEKLFF. CDR3 in DNA: TGTGCCAGCAGCTTAGGTTACAGGATCAGGCGCTCTATCGAAAAACTGTTTTTT.